This TCR beta chain came from a study of identifying expanded T cells in peripheral blood. The study's findings and limits: Differentially abundant clones: about 1.1 between replicates, about 16 at approximately two weeks, 19 to 20 at four.

Generated by immunoSEQ multiplex PCR, the TCRdb table keeps only in-frame clones and is missing some. The sample lists 81,000 or so clones; less than 90% were seen once. V was cut by 2 bases and J by 10 bases, with 12 bases left in between. Germline CDR1 is SEHNR and CDR2 is FQNEAQ (reference sequence). This CDR3 comprises 13 residues. Concerning this clone: The antigen is unknown.

The sequence derives from a person aged 18 to 70 in good health. The V gene is TRBV7-9, the J gene TRBJ2-1; D uncertain. Input material: blood. The CDR3 DNA is TGTGCCAGCAGCTTATTGGACCAAGGGGAGCAGTTCTTC. Amino acid sequence: CASSLLDQGEQFF.